Each of the 2 T cell receptor beta chains below was sequenced from the same sample in a study of blood T cell repertoires in COVID-19. The method was immunoSEQ multiplex PCR; TCRdb's version includes in-frame clones alone and lacks a portion of them. The top ten clones hold 10% to 15% of a sample with under 200,000 clones, 65% to 85% of them seen once. The sequencing input was PBMCs or T cells enriched from blood (not recorded which). The receptors shown here come from a woman aged 55-75 years who had recovered from COVID-19.

This clone has just one count. The V and J genes are TRBV7-2 and TRBJ1-2, with D perhaps TRBD1 (5 bases). The germline V gene has CDR1 SGHTA and CDR2 FQGNSA. The CDR3 is 14 residues long. V shed 4 bases and J shed 4 bases, with 13 bases lying between them. The CDR3 region is CASSSGFGGYGYTF. The CDR3 coding sequence is TGTGCCAGCAGCTCCGGATTCGGGGGCTATGGCTACACCTTC.

The chain employs TRBV19 and TRBJ2-7; possible D gene TRBD2, 7 bases. The CDR3 runs 13 residues. Per germline, CDR1 LNHDA and CDR2 SQIVND (reference sequence). V lost 6 bases to trimming and J lost 4 bases, with 13 bases between them. The CDR3 DNA reads TGTGCCAGTAGCCCCGCGGGGGCTTACGAGCAGTACTTC. Translating it yields CASSPAGAYEQYF.